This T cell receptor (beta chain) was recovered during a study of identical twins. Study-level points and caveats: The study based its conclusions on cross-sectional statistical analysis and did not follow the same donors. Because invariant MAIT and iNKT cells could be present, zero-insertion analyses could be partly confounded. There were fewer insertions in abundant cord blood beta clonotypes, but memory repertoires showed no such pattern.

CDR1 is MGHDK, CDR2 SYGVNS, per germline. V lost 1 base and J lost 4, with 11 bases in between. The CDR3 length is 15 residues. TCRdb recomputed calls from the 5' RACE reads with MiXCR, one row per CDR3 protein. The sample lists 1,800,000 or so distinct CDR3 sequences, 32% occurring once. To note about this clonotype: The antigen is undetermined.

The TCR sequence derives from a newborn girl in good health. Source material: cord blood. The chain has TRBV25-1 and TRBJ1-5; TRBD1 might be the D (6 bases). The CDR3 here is CASSESGTPNQPQHF. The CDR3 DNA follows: TGTGCCAGCAGTGAATCCGGGACACCTAATCAGCCCCAGCATTTT.